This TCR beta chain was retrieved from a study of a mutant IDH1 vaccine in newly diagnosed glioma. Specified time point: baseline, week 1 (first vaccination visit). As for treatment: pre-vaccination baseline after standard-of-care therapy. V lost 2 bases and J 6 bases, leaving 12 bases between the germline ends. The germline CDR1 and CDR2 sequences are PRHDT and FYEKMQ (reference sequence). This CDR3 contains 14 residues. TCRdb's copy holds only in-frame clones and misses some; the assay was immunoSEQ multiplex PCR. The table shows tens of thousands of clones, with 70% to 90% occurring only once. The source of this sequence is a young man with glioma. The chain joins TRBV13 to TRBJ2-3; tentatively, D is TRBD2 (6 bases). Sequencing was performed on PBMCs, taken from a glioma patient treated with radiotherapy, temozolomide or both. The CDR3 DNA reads TGTGCCAGCAGCTTATTCGGACTATCGGATACGCAGTATTTT. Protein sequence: CASSLFGLSDTQYF.